Below, 7 T cell receptor beta chains from the same sample are listed, as sequenced in a study of tumor-infiltrating lymphocytes in primary liver carcinoma. The researchers produced TCR beta cDNA from approximately 540 ng total RNA with a constant-region primer. Modified slightly, ARM-PCR produced TCR beta libraries over three nested multiplex PCR rounds. Researchers ran the first two PCR rounds for roughly 10 cycles each with TRBV1-TRBV30 forward primers and a C-beta reverse primer. MiXCR was run by TCRdb on the multiplex PCR reads, yielding one entry per CDR3 protein. The sample shows around 70,000 distinct CDR3 sequences, approximately 70% of them seen only once. Co-extraction of RNA and DNA was performed on roughly 20-34 mg of unsorted bulk tissue. Sequencing used liver tumor tissue from sampling region 4. Described subset: tumor region T4, right-lateral pole. Receptor source: a man aged 35 to 55 with primary liver carcinoma and hepatitis B virus infection.

In the case of this clonotype: The junction differs from germline at one of its ends, possibly a read error. CDR3 nucleotide sequence: TGTGCAAGCAGCCTTCACACAGGATACACTGAAGCTTTCTTT. This encodes CASSLHTGYTEAFF. V gene TRBV14 combines with J gene TRBJ1-1; possibly TRBD1 for D (5 bases). This CDR3 has 14 amino acids. Germline V lookup: CDR1 SGHDN, CDR2 FVKESK.

Details on this clonotype: This may come from a read error, since a much larger clone is one base off. The chain uses TRBV12-3 or TRBV12-4 and TRBJ1-3, with D unclear. This CDR3 spans 11 amino acids. The CDR3 sequence is CASSSGSTVYF. For the CDR3, the DNA is TGTGCCAGCAGTTCAGGAAGCACCGTATATTTT.

This clonotype was seen repeatedly, ten times or more. The chain has TRBV5-1 and TRBJ2-1; TRBD2 agrees at 8 bases. V lost 5 bases, J lost 6 bases, and 7 bases stayed unmatched. This CDR3 spans 14 amino acids. Germline V gives CDR1 SGHRS, CDR2 YFSETQ. The chain's CDR3 is CASSSAGVGNEQFF. The CDR3 DNA reads as TGCGCCAGCAGTTCAGCGGGAGTTGGCAATGAGCAGTTCTTC.

The chain uses TRBV6-1 and TRBJ2-7; tentatively, D is TRBD2 (5 bases). Trimming cost V 3 bases and J 5 bases, with 17 bases left between them. This CDR3 contains 15 residues. Germline V lookup: CDR1 MNHNS, CDR2 SASEGT. Written as DNA, the CDR3 is TGTGCCAGCAGTGAGCCGGGAAGCCGGTTCAACGAGCAGTACTTC. Amino acid sequence: CASSEPGSRFNEQYF.

A note on this clonotype: A much larger clone sits a single nucleotide away, making a read error possible. The J gene is TRBJ2-1, the V gene TRBV7-3; D is possibly TRBD2 (6 bases). CDR3 length equals 14 residues. CDR1 and CDR2 (germline): SGHTA, FQGTGA. Trimming left V 8 bases short and J 6 bases short, with 17 bases between. CDR3 protein: CASGPQTRGNEQFF. CDR3 DNA sequence: TGTGCCAGCGGCCCACAGACTAGGGGCAATGAGCAGTTCTTC.

The chain combines TRBV29-1 with TRBJ2-3, with 7 bases identical to TRBD1. From germline, CDR1 is SQVTM and CDR2 ANQGSEA. This CDR3 has 12 residues. CDR3 nucleotide sequence: TGCAGAGTGGCAGGGGGACGTCTCGGGGAGTATTTT. It translates to CRVAGGRLGEYF.

This clonotype was picked up a small number of times. The CDR3 ends on some other residue instead of the conserved phenylalanine or tryptophan, so this is likely a read error. V is TRBV11-2 and J is TRBJ2-1; either TRBD1 or TRBD2 may supply D (5 bases each). The CDR3 covers 15 residues. Germline V lookup: CDR1 SGHAT, CDR2 FQNNGV. For the CDR3, the DNA is TGTGCTAGCGTACTAAGGGACCTCCGGGGACATGAGCAGTTCCTC. It yields the protein CASVLRDLRGHEQFL.